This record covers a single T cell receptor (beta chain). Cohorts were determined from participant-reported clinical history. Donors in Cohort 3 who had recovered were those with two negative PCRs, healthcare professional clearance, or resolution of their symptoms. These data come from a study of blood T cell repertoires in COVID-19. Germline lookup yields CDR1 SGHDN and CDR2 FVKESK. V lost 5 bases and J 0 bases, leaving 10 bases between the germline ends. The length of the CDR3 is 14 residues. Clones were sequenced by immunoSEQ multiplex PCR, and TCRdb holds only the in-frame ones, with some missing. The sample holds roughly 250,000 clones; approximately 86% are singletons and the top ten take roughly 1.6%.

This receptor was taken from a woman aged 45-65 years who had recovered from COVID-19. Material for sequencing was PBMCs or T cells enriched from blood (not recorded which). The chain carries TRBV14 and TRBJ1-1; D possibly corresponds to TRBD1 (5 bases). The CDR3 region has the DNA TGTGCCAGCAGCGTTAGGGGTTTGAACACTGAAGCTTTCTTT. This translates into CASSVRGLNTEAFF.